A selection of T cell receptor beta chains follows, all from one sample in a study of beta chain features in type 1 diabetes. Profiled with immunoSEQ multiplex PCR; TCRdb holds only in-frame clones, not every one. The sample holds 240,000 or so clones, 25% to 30% seen once. The sample taken for sequencing was central memory CD4+ T cells from blood. The receptor source for this set is a man in his thirties or forties in good health. Both conserved end residues are part of each CDR3. Each record gives: V gene, clone size, J gene, D gene, CDR3 protein, CDR3 DNA. The D gene is left open where the match is weak. Only some rows state a clone size, as once, few, many or a class for expanded clones.

V: TRBV15
size: once
J: TRBJ2-7
D: TRBD2
CDR3: CATSRDLLAGERGEQYF
DNA: TGTGCCACCAGCAGAGATCTACTAGCGGGAGAAAGGGGCGAGCAGTACTTC

V: TRBV30
size: NA
J: TRBJ1-4
D: NA
CDR3: CAWALHEKLFF
DNA: TGTGCCTGGGCCCTACATGAAAAACTGTTTTTT

V: TRBV5-4
size: NA
J: TRBJ2-1
D: NA
CDR3: CASSTGPRAVNEQFF
DNA: TGTGCCAGCAGCACCGGGCCTCGGGCGGTCAATGAGCAGTTCTTC

V: TRBV9
size: NA
J: TRBJ2-4
D: TRBD2
CDR3: CASGPGRAKNIQYF
DNA: TGTGCCAGCGGCCCCGGGAGGGCCAAAAACATTCAGTACTTC

V: TRBV10-3
size: NA
J: TRBJ2-6
D: TRBD2
CDR3: CAISDPLGRGGGANVLTF
DNA: TGTGCCATCAGTGACCCGCTGGGGAGGGGAGGAGGGGCCAACGTCCTGACTTTC

V: TRBV2
size: few
J: TRBJ2-1
D: TRBD2
CDR3: CASSFGTRAANEQFF
DNA: TGTGCCAGCAGCTTCGGGACTAGAGCAGCCAATGAGCAGTTCTTC

V: TRBV14
size: NA
J: TRBJ1-1
D: NA
CDR3: CASSPFTGAAEAFF
DNA: TGTGCCAGCAGCCCCTTTACGGGGGCGGCTGAAGCTTTCTTT

V: TRBV18
size: NA
J: TRBJ1-6
D: TRBD1
CDR3: CASSPGTGLGSPLHF
DNA: TGTGCCAGCTCACCGGGGACAGGGCTGGGATCACCCCTCCACTTT

V: TRBV13
size: NA
J: TRBJ2-1
D: TRBD2
CDR3: CASSLGQLAGGWNEQFF
DNA: TGTGCCAGCAGCTTAGGCCAACTAGCGGGGGGTTGGAATGAGCAGTTCTTC

V: TRBV7-2
size: NA
J: TRBJ2-7
D: TRBD2
CDR3: CASSLDTLAGTSYEQYF
DNA: TGTGCCAGCAGCTTAGACACGCTAGCGGGGACGAGCTACGAGCAGTACTTC

V: TRBV7-8
size: NA
J: TRBJ2-7
D: TRBD1
CDR3: CASRIQGANPYEQYF
DNA: TGTGCCAGCAGGATCCAGGGGGCAAACCCCTACGAGCAGTACTTC

V: TRBV7-2
size: NA
J: TRBJ2-5
D: NA
CDR3: CASSSPPGGETQYF
DNA: TGTGCCAGCAGCTCGCCCCCCGGAGGGGAGACCCAGTACTTC

V: TRBV30
size: NA
J: TRBJ1-1
D: NA
CDR3: CAWVAGPNTEAFF
DNA: TGTGCCTGGGTTGCGGGGCCGAACACTGAAGCTTTCTTT

V: TRBV25-1
size: NA
J: TRBJ2-1
D: TRBD1
CDR3: CDSQDRTGPLTLNEQFF
DNA: TGTGACAGCCAGGACAGGACTGGCCCCCTAACATTAAATGAGCAGTTCTTC

V: TRBV7-9
size: few
J: TRBJ2-1
D: NA
CDR3: CASSLDPPGNEQFF
DNA: TGTGCCAGCAGCTTAGATCCCCCGGGAAATGAGCAGTTCTTC

V: TRBV5-1
size: NA
J: TRBJ2-1
D: TRBD2
CDR3: CASSSLAGDLNEQFF
DNA: TGCGCCAGCAGCTCCCTAGCGGGAGATCTCAATGAGCAGTTCTTC

V: TRBV16
size: NA
J: TRBJ2-7
D: NA
CDR3: CASTLGKGGYEQYF
DNA: TGTGCCAGCACCCTTGGGAAAGGCGGCTACGAGCAGTACTTC

V: TRBV30
size: NA
J: TRBJ2-2
D: TRBD1
CDR3: CAGGRDSLTGELFF
DNA: TGTGCCGGGGGCCGGGACAGCCTTACCGGGGAGCTGTTTTTT

V: TRBV7-9
size: few
J: TRBJ2-5
D: NA
CDR3: CASSLSPTQETQYF
DNA: TGTGCCAGCAGCTTAAGTCCTACCCAAGAGACCCAGTACTTC

V: TRBV10-2
size: few
J: TRBJ2-1
D: NA
CDR3: CASEIAPGAYNEQFF
DNA: TGCGCCAGCGAGATAGCCCCAGGGGCCTACAATGAGCAGTTCTTC

V: TRBV11-2
size: NA
J: TRBJ2-7
D: NA
CDR3: CASRGLSIYEQYF
DNA: TGTGCCAGCAGGGGACTGTCAATCTACGAGCAGTACTTC

V: TRBV5-6
size: NA
J: TRBJ2-3
D: TRBD2
CDR3: CASSTNIAGGPRNTQYF
DNA: TGTGCCAGCAGCACCAACATAGCGGGAGGCCCGAGGAATACGCAGTATTTT

V: TRBV4-2
size: NA
J: TRBJ2-2
D: NA
CDR3: CASSQVQADTGELFF
DNA: TGTGCCAGCAGCCAAGTTCAGGCCGACACCGGGGAGCTGTTTTTT

V: TRBV30
size: few
J: TRBJ1-1
D: NA
CDR3: CAGEGLIEAFF
DNA: TGTGCCGGGGAGGGACTAATTGAAGCTTTCTTT

V: TRBV15
size: NA
J: TRBJ2-3
D: NA
CDR3: CATGIYETDTQYF
DNA: TGTGCCACGGGGATATACGAGACAGATACGCAGTATTTT

V: TRBV7-8
size: few
J: TRBJ2-7
D: NA
CDR3: CASSLDGGAASEQYF
DNA: TGTGCCAGCAGCTTAGATGGCGGGGCGGCATCCGAGCAGTACTTC

V: TRBV7-2
size: NA
J: TRBJ2-3
D: NA
CDR3: CASSPDTDTQYF
DNA: TGTGCCAGCTCGCCGGACACAGATACGCAGTATTTT

V: TRBV30
size: few
J: TRBJ1-5
D: NA
CDR3: CAWSVGHPDQPQHF
DNA: TGTGCCTGGAGTGTCGGTCACCCCGATCAGCCCCAGCATTTT

V: TRBV4-2
size: few
J: TRBJ1-4
D: NA
CDR3: CASSQDTMNEKLFF
DNA: TGTGCCAGCAGCCAAGATACAATGAATGAAAAACTGTTTTTT

V: TRBV5-6
size: few
J: TRBJ2-5
D: NA
CDR3: CASTTIQGAQETQYF
DNA: TGTGCCAGCACGACTATACAGGGAGCACAAGAGACCCAGTACTTC

V: TRBV7-9
size: NA
J: TRBJ2-5
D: NA
CDR3: CASSLAGPGDQYF
DNA: TGTGCCAGCAGCTTAGCCGGACCCGGGGACCAGTACTTC

V: TRBV5-1
size: NA
J: TRBJ2-7
D: NA
CDR3: CASSAMSSYEQYF
DNA: TGCGCCAGCAGCGCGATGAGCTCCTACGAGCAGTACTTC

V: TRBV7-2
size: NA
J: TRBJ2-7
D: NA
CDR3: CASSTQLPPYEQYF
DNA: TGTGCCAGCAGCACCCAACTTCCACCCTACGAGCAGTACTTC

V: TRBV29-1
size: few
J: TRBJ2-7
D: NA
CDR3: CSVDGGGTDEQYF
DNA: TGCAGCGTTGATGGAGGAGGGACCGACGAGCAGTACTTC

V: TRBV11-2
size: few
J: TRBJ2-5
D: NA
CDR3: CASSLEIRIATQYF
DNA: TGTGCCAGCAGCTTAGAAATTAGGATTGCGACCCAGTACTTC

V: TRBV18
size: once
J: TRBJ2-3
D: NA
CDR3: CASSPSGARTDTQYF
DNA: TGTGCCAGCTCACCCTCCGGGGCCCGCACAGATACGCAGTATTTT

V: TRBV6-6
size: NA
J: TRBJ2-5
D: TRBD1
CDR3: CASSSAGQGIAQYF
DNA: TGTGCCAGCAGCTCCGCGGGACAGGGAATCGCCCAGTACTTC

V: TRBV5-1
size: NA
J: TRBJ2-5
D: TRBD2
CDR3: CASSPTGTSGRLETQYF
DNA: TGCGCCAGCAGCCCGACCGGGACTAGCGGGAGGCTAGAGACCCAGTACTTC

V: TRBV15
size: NA
J: TRBJ1-2
D: NA
CDR3: CATSLEGRGDGYTF
DNA: TGTGCCACCAGCTTAGAGGGCAGGGGTGATGGCTACACCTTC

V: TRBV30
size: NA
J: TRBJ2-5
D: NA
CDR3: CASEAGETQYF
DNA: TGTGCCTCCGAGGCGGGAGAGACCCAGTACTTC

V: TRBV5-1
size: NA
J: TRBJ2-7
D: NA
CDR3: CASSPMTASSEQYF
DNA: TGCGCCAGCAGCCCGATGACGGCCTCCAGCGAGCAGTACTTC

V: TRBV9
size: NA
J: TRBJ2-3
D: NA
CDR3: CASSALVSTDTQYF
DNA: TGTGCCAGCAGCGCTTTAGTAAGCACAGATACGCAGTATTTT

V: TRBV2
size: few
J: TRBJ2-7
D: NA
CDR3: CASSERGLVSYEQYF
DNA: TGTGCCAGCAGTGAACGAGGCCTGGTCTCCTACGAGCAGTACTTC

V: TRBV6-5
size: few
J: TRBJ1-2
D: NA
CDR3: CASSRKGYGYTF
DNA: TGTGCCAGCAGCAGAAAGGGATATGGCTACACCTTC

V: TRBV5-1
size: NA
J: TRBJ2-5
D: TRBD2
CDR3: CASSSIAGVETQYF
DNA: TGCGCCAGCAGTTCTATAGCGGGAGTGGAGACCCAGTACTTC

V: TRBV7-2
size: NA
J: TRBJ2-5
D: NA
CDR3: CASSLGRLQETQYF
DNA: TGTGCCAGCAGCTTGGGACGGTTACAAGAGACCCAGTACTTC

V: TRBV27
size: NA
J: TRBJ2-3
D: NA
CDR3: CASSPPRTDTQYF
DNA: TGTGCCAGCAGTCCCCCCCGCACAGATACGCAGTATTTT